Listed here is a single T cell receptor (beta chain). This CDR3 contains 13 residues. V lost 0 bases and J 3 bases, leaving 3 bases between the germline ends. The germline CDR1 and CDR2 sequences are WNHNN and SYGVQD (reference sequence). Profiling relied on immunoSEQ multiplex PCR, and the TCRdb table lists in-frame clones only, not all of them. The sample consists of roughly 59,000 clones, approximately 80% of them appearing once. This specimen comes from a study of blood T cell repertoires in COVID-19. On the study more broadly: The study drew acute and convalescent COVID-19 samples from the United States, Italy and Spain.

The sample taken for sequencing was peripheral blood. The rearrangement links TRBV10-1 to TRBJ2-1, with D unresolved. This receptor was obtained from a man older than 75 with acute or convalescent COVID-19. The CDR3 region has the DNA TGCGCCAGCAGTGAGTCCCTCTACAATGAGCAGTTCTTC. Translation gives CASSESLYNEQFF.